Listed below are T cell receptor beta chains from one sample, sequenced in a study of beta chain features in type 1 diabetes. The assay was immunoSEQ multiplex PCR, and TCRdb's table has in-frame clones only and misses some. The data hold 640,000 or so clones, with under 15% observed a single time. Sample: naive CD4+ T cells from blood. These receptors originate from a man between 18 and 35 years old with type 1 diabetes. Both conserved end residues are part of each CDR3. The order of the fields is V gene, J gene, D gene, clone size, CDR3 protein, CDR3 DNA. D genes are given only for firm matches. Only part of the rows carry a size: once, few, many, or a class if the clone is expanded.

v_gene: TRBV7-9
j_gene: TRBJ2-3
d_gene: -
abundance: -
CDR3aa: CASSLMPDTQYF
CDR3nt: TGTGCCAGCAGCTTAATGCCAGATACGCAGTATTTT

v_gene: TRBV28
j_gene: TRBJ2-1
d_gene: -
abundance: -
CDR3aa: CASSGNYNEQFF
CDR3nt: TGTGCCAGCAGTGGAAACTACAATGAGCAGTTCTTC

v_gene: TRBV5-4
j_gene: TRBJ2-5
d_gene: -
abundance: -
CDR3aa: CASSFGGQETQYF
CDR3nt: TGTGCCAGCAGCTTTGGGGGGCAAGAGACCCAGTACTTC

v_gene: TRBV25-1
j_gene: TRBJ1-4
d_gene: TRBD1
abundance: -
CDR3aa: CASSEYLGTGREKLFF
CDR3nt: TGTGCCAGCAGTGAATATTTAGGGACAGGGAGGGAAAAACTGTTTTTT

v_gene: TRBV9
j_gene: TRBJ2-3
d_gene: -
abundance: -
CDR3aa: CASSVSTSKRADTQYF
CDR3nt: TGTGCCAGCAGCGTATCAACCAGCAAGAGGGCAGATACGCAGTATTTT

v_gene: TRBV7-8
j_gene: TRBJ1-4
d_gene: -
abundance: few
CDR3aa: CASSFSGRGANEKLFF
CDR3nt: TGTGCCAGCAGCTTTTCCGGGAGGGGGGCTAATGAAAAACTGTTTTTT

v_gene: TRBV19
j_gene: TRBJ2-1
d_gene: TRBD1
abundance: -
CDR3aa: CASSPGQAYNEQFF
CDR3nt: TGTGCCAGTAGCCCGGGACAGGCGTACAATGAGCAGTTCTTC

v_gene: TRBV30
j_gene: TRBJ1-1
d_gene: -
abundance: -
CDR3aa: CAWSTFAGGNTEAFF
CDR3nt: TGTGCCTGGAGTACCTTCGCGGGGGGGAACACTGAAGCTTTCTTT

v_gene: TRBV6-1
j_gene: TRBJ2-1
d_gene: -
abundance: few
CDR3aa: CASSAWGATYNEQFF
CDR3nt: TGTGCCAGCAGTGCGTGGGGGGCTACATACAATGAGCAGTTCTTC

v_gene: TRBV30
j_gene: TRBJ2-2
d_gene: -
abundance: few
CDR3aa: CAWSQGYAGELFF
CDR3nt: TGTGCCTGGAGCCAAGGGTATGCCGGGGAGCTGTTTTTT